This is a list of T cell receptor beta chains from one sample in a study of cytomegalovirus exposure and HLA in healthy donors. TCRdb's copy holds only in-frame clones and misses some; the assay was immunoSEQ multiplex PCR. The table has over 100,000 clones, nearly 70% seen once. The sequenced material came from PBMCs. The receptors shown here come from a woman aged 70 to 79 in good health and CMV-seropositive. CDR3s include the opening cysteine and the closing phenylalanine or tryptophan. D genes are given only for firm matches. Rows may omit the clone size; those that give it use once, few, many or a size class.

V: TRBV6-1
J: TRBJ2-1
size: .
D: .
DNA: TGTGCCAGCTTTGAAGCCCGGGCGGGAAGCGATGAGCAGTTCTTC
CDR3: CASFEARAGSDEQFF

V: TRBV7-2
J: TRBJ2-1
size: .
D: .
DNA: TGTGCCAGCAGCTTAGGGTGGGGGCCCTACAATGAGCAGTTCTTC
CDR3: CASSLGWGPYNEQFF

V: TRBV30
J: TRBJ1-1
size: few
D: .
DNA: TGTGCCTGGGGGGCCCTGGGGGGGGCGGGAGCTTTCTTT
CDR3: CAWGALGGAGAFF

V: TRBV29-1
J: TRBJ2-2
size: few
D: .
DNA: TGCAGCGTAGCGGACAGGACTACGAACACCGGGGAGCTGTTTTTT
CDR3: CSVADRTTNTGELFF

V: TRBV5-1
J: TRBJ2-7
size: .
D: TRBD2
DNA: TGCGCCAGCAGCTTGAGTAGCGGGGGGGCCTACGAGCAGTACTTC
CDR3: CASSLSSGGAYEQYF

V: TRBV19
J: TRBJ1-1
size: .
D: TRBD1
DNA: TGTGCCAGTAGTCCGGGACAGGGGAAGACTGAAGCTTTCTTT
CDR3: CASSPGQGKTEAFF

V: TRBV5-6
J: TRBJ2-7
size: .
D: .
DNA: TGTGCCAGCAGCTGGGGCGGGCTATCAGGGGTTACCGAGCAGTACTTC
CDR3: CASSWGGLSGVTEQYF

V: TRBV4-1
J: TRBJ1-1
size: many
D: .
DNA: TGCGCCAGCAGCCAAGAGGCAGGGGTGATGAACACTGAAGCTTTCTTT
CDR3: CASSQEAGVMNTEAFF

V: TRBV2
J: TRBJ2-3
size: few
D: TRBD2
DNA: TGTGCCAGCAGTATTCAGCGGGGGGGGAGCACAGATACGCAGTATTTT
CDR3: CASSIQRGGSTDTQYF

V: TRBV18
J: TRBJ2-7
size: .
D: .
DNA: TGTGCCAGCTCACCAGTAAACTCCTACGAGCAGTACTTC
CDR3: CASSPVNSYEQYF

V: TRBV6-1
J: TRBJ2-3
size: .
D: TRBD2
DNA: TGTGCCAGCAGTCGGGGGGGGGACGCAGATACGCAGTATTTT
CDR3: CASSRGGDADTQYF

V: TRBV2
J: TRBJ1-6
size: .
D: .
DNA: TGTGCCAGCAGTGACCGGGATGTCCCCAATTCACCCCTCCACTTT
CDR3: CASSDRDVPNSPLHF

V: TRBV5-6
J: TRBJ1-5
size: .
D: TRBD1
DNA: TGTGCCAGCAGCTTCGGGGACAGATTCAATCAGCCCCAGCATTTT
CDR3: CASSFGDRFNQPQHF

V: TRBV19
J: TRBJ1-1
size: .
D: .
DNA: TGTGCCAGTAGTATTTGGGCAGGGTCCGGGGGGACTGAAGCTTTCTTT
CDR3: CASSIWAGSGGTEAFF

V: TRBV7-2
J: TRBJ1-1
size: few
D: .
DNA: TGTGCCAGCAGCTCACAGGTGAACACTGAAGCTTTCTTT
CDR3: CASSSQVNTEAFF

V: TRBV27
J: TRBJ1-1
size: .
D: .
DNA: TGTGCCAGCAGTACAGGGCTGAACACTGAAGCTTTCTTT
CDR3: CASSTGLNTEAFF

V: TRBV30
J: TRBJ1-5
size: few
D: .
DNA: TGTGCCTGGAGCACAGGGTCAAGCAATCAGCCCCAGCATTTT
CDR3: CAWSTGSSNQPQHF

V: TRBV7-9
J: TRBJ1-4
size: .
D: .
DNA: TGTGCCAGCAGCTTAGCCGGGAATACTAATGAAAAACTGTTTTTT
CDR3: CASSLAGNTNEKLFF

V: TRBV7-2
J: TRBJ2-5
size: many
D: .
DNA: TGTGCCAGCAGCACCGGGACATACCAAGAGACCCAGTACTTC
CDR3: CASSTGTYQETQYF

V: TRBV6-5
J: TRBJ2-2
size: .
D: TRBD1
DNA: TGTGCCAGCTGGACAGGGGGCGCGGGCACCGGGGAGCTGTTTTTT
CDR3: CASWTGGAGTGELFF

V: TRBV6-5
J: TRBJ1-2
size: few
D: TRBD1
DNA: TGTGCCAGCAGTTACGGACAGGGCCCAGCTAACTATGGCTACACCTTC
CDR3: CASSYGQGPANYGYTF

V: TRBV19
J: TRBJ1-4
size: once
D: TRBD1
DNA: TGTGCCAGTACCCTACCGGCAGGGGGTAATGAAAAACTGTTTTTT
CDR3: CASTLPAGGNEKLFF

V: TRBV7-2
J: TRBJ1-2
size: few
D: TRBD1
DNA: TGTGCCAGCAGCTTAGCTACAGGGGGTGGTCGAGGCTACACCTTC
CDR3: CASSLATGGGRGYTF

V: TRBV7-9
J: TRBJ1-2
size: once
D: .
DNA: TGTGCCAGCAGCTTAACCTCTGTCCCAGGTGGCTACACCTTC
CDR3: CASSLTSVPGGYTF

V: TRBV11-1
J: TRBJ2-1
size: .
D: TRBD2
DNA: TGTGCCAGCAGCCTAGGGAGGGGACCCAATGAGCAGTTCTTC
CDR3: CASSLGRGPNEQFF

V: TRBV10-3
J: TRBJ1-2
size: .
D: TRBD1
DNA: TGTGCCATCAGGGAGGGGGCAGTAAACTATGGCTACACCTTC
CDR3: CAIREGAVNYGYTF

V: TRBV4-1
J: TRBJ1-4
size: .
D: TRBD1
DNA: TGCGCCAGCAGCCAAGTAGGGGGACAGACAAATGAAAAACTGTTTTTT
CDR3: CASSQVGGQTNEKLFF

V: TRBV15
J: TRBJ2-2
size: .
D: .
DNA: TGTGCCACCAGCTGGGAGGCGGCTAGGTCCGGGGAGCTGTTTTTT
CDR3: CATSWEAARSGELFF

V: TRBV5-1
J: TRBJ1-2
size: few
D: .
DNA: TGCGCCAGCAGCTTCGAAGAGGGCCTCCCGGGTGGCTACACCTTC
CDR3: CASSFEEGLPGGYTF

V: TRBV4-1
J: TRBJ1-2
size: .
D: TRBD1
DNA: TGCGCCAGCAGCCAAAAGACAGGGGGATTGAGTAACTATGGCTACACCTTC
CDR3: CASSQKTGGLSNYGYTF

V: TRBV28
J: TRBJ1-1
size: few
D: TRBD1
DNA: TGTGCCAGCAGGCTAGACAGGGTTGAAGCTTTCTTT
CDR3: CASRLDRVEAFF

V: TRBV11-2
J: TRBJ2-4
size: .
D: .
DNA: TGTGCCAGCAGACGGACAGAGGCCAAAAACATTCAGTACTTC
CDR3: CASRRTEAKNIQYF

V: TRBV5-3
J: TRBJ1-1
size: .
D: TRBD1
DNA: TGTGCCAGAAGAAATCACATCCGGGACAGGAGTAAATTGGCTTTCTTT
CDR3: CARRNHIRDRSKLAFF

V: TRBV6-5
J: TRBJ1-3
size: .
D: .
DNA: TGTGCCAGCAGTTACTTCCAGGGCGACTCTGGAAACACCATATATTTT
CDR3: CASSYFQGDSGNTIYF

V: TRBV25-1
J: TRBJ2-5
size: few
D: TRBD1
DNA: TGTGCCAGCAGTGAACCGACAGGGGGCTCGGAGACCCAGTACTTC
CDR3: CASSEPTGGSETQYF

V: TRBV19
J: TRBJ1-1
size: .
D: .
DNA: TGTGCCAGTAGTATAGACCGGGTGGGAGACACTGAAGCTTTCTTT
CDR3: CASSIDRVGDTEAFF

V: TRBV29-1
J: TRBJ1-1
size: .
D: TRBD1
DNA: TGCAGCGGTCGGGACAGGGGGGGCACTGAAGCTTTCTTT
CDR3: CSGRDRGGTEAFF

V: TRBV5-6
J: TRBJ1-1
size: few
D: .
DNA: TGTGCCAGCAGCCGTCCCGGGACATATTTGAACACTGAAGCTTTCTTT
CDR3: CASSRPGTYLNTEAFF

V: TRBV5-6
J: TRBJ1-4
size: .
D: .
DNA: TGTGCCAGCAGCTTGGGGACGGACTGGTCAACTAATGAAAAACTGTTTTTT
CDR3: CASSLGTDWSTNEKLFF

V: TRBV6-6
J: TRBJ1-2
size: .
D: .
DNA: TGTGCCAGCAGTTACTCGAGCCCACGGGATAACTATGGCTACACCTTC
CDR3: CASSYSSPRDNYGYTF

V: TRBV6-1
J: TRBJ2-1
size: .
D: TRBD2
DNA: TGTGCCAGCAGTGAATTTCGCAGCGGGGGGGCCTACAATGAGCAGTTCTTC
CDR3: CASSEFRSGGAYNEQFF

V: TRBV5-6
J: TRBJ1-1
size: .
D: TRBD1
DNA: TGTGCCAGCATCGGACAGGGGAACACTGAAGCTTTCTTT
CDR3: CASIGQGNTEAFF

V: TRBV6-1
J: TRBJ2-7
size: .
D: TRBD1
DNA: TGTGCCATCTCCCCTGGGACAGGCAACTACGAGCAGTACTTC
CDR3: CAISPGTGNYEQYF

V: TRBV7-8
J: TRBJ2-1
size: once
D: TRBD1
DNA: TGTGCCAGCAGCTCCCGACAGGGGACCAATGAGCAGTTCTTC
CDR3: CASSSRQGTNEQFF

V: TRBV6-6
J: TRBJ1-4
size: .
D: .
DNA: TGTGCCAGCAGCCAACAGGGTGTTAATGAAAAACTGTTTTTT
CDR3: CASSQQGVNEKLFF

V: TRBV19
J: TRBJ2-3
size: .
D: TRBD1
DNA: TGTGCCAGTAGTCACCGACAGGGGGGATTCACAGATACGCAGTATTTT
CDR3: CASSHRQGGFTDTQYF

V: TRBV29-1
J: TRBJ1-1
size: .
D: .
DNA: TGCAGCGTAAATGGACTGCGAAGGCCTGAAGCTTTCTTT
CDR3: CSVNGLRRPEAFF

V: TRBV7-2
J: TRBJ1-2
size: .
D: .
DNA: TGTGCCAGCAACGAACAGGGTGTTAGCTACACCTTC
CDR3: CASNEQGVSYTF

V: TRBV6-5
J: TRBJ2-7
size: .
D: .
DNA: TGTGCCAGCAGTTCCCCTTTAGGGGGGGGCTCCTACGAGCAGTACTTC
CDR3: CASSSPLGGGSYEQYF

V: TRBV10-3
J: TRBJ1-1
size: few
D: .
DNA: TGTGCCATCAGTGCAGGACAGAGTGAAGCTTTCTTT
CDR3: CAISAGQSEAFF

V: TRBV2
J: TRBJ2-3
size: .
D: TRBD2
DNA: TGTGCCAGCAGTGACGTAGCGGGGTCAGATACGCAGTATTTT
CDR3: CASSDVAGSDTQYF

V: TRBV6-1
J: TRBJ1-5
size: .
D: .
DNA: TGTGCCAGCAGCCAGGGTACAAGCAATCAGCCCCAGCATTTT
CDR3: CASSQGTSNQPQHF

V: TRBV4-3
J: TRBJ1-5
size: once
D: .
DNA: TGCGCCAGCAGCCAGGGTGGGGGCCAGCCCCAGCATTTT
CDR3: CASSQGGGQPQHF

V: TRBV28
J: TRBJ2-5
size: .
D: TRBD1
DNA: TGTGCCAGCAGTTTCACAGGACAGGGCCAAGAGACCCAGTACTTC
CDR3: CASSFTGQGQETQYF

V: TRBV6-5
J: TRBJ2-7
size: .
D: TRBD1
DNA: TGTGCCAGCAGGAACCGGGACAGGGGGTCCTACGAGCAGTACTTC
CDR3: CASRNRDRGSYEQYF